This T cell receptor beta chain appears in the sequencing data of a study of cytomegalovirus exposure and HLA in healthy donors. With V trimmed by 4 bases and J by 3 bases, 3 bases remained unmatched. The germline CDR1 and CDR2 sequences are SGHRS and YFSETQ. This CDR3 has 15 amino acids. Both 60 Vbeta primers and 13 Jbeta primers went into the PCR. Here immunoSEQ multiplex PCR was the method, and the copy in TCRdb shows in-frame clones only, minus some. The sample holds approximately 150,000 clones, 79% seen once. This chain links TRBV5-1 with TRBJ2-1; 11 bases line up with TRBD2. This receptor was identified in a man in his forties in good health and CMV-seronegative. Source material: PBMCs. The CDR3 nucleotides read TGCGCCAGCAGCAGGGGACTAGCGGTCTACAATGAGCAGTTCTTC. It specifies CASSRGLAVYNEQFF.